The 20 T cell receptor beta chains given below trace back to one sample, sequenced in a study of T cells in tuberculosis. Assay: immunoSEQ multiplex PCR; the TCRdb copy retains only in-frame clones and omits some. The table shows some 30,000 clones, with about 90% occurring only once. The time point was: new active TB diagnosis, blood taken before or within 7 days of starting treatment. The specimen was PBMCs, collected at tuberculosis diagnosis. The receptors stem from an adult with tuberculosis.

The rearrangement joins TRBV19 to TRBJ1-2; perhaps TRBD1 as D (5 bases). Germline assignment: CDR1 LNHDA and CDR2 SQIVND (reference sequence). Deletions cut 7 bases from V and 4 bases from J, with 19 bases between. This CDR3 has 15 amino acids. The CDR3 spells CASTNGGESSYGYTF. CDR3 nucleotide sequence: TGTGCCAGTACGAACGGGGGGGAAAGCTCCTATGGCTACACCTTC.

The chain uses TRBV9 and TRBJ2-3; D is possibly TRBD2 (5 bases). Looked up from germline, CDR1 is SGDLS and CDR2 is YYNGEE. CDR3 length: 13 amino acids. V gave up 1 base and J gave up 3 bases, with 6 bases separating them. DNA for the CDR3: TGTGCCAGCAGCGTAAGAGGGACAGATACGCAGTATTTT. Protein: CASSVRGTDTQYF.

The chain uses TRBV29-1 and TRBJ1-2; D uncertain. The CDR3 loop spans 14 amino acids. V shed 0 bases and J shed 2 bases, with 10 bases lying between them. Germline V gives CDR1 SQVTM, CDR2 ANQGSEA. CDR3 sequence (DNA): TGCAGCGTTGAAGACGGGCGGGAGAACTATGGCTACACCTTC. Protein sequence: CSVEDGRENYGYTF.

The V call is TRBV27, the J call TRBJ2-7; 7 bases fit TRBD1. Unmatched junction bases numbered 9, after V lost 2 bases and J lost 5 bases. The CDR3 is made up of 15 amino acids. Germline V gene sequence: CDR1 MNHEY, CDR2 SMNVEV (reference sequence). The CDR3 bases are TGTGCCAGCAGTTTACCCGGGACAGCCGCCCACGAGCAGTACTTC. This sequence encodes CASSLPGTAAHEQYF.

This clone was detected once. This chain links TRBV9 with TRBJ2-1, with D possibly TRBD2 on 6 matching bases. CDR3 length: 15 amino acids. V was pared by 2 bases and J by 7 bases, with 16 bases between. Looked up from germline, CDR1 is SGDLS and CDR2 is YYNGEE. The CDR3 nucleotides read TGTGCCAGCAGCGTGGAGAGAGGCGGGGTGAATGAGCAGTTCTTC. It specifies CASSVERGGVNEQFF.

Here the CDR3 reads CASSLGGLEDEKLFF. CDR3 in DNA: TGTGCCAGCAGCTTAGGCGGTCTTGAGGATGAAAAACTGTTTTTT. The V gene is TRBV7-2, the J gene TRBJ1-4; D not resolved. Germline V gene lookup returns CDR1 SGHTA and CDR2 FQGNSA. V lost 1 base to trimming and J lost 6 bases, with 12 bases between them. This CDR3 comprises 15 residues. The complete variable domain, with remaining parts taken from reference TRBV7-2 and TRBJ1-4, reads GAGVSQSPSNKVTEKGKDVELRCDPISGHTALYWYRQSLGQGLEFLIYFQGNSAPDKSGLPSDRFSAERTGGSVSTLTIQRTQQEDSAVYLCASSLGGLEDEKLFFGSGTQLSVL.

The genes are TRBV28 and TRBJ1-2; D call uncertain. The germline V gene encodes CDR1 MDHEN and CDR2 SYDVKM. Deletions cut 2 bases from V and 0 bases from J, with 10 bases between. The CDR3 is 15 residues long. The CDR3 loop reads CASSLTLGANYGYTF. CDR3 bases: TGTGCCAGCAGTTTAACTCTGGGAGCTAACTATGGCTACACCTTC.

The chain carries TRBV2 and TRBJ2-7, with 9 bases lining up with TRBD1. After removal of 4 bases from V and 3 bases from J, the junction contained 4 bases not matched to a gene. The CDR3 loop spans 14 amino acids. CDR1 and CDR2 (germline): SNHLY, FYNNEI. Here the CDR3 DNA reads TGTGCCAGCAGTGGGGGACAGGGTCTCTACGAGCAGTACTTC. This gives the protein CASSGGQGLYEQYF.

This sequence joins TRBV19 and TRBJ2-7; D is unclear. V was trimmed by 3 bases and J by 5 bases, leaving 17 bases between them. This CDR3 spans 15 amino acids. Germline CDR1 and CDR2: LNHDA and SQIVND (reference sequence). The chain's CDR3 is CASSIYLKLRDEQYF. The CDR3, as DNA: TGTGCCAGTAGTATCTATCTCAAACTTCGGGACGAGCAGTACTTC.

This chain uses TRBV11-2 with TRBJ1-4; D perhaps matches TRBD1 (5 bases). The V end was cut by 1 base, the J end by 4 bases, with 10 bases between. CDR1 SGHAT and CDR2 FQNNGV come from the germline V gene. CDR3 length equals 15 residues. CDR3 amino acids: CASSLVFGGNEKLFF. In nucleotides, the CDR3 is TGTGCCAGCAGCTTAGTTTTCGGGGGTAATGAAAAACTGTTTTTT. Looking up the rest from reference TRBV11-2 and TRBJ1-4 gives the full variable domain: EAGVAQSPRYKIIEKRQSVAFWCNPISGHATLYWYQQILGQGPKLLIQFQNNGVVDDSQLPKDRFSAERLKGVDSTLKIQPAKLEDSAVYLCASSLVFGGNEKLFFGSGTQLSVL.

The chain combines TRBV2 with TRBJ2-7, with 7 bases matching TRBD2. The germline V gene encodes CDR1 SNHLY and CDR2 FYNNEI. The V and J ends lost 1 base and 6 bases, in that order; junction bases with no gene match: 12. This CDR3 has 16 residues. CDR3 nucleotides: TGTGCCAGCAGTGAAGAACGACCGGGAGGTTGGAGCGAGCAGTACTTC. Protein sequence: CASSEERPGGWSEQYF.

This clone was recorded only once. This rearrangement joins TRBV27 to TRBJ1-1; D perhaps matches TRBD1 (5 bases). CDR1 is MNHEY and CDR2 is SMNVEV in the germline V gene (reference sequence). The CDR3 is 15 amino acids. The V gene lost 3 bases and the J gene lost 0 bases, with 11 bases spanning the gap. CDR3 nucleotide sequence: TGTGCCAGCAGTTTGGGGGGGGAGATGAACACTGAAGCTTTCTTT. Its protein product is CASSLGGEMNTEAFF.

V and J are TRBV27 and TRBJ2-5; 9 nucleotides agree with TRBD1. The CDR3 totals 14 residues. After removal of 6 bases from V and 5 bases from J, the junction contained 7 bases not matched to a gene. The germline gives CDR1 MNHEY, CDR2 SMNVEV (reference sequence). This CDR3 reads CASSRDRDRETQYF. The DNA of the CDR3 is TGTGCCAGCAGCCGGGACAGGGACCGGGAGACCCAGTACTTC.

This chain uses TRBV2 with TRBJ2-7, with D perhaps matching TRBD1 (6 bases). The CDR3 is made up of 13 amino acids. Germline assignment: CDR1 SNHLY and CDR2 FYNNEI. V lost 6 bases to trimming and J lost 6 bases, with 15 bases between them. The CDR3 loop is CASRTGFDLEQYF. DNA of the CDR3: TGTGCCAGCAGGACAGGATTTGACCTCGAGCAGTACTTC.

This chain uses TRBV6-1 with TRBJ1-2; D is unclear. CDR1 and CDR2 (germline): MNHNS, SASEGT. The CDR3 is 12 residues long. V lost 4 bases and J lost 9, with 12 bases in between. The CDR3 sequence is CASSAYFGSYTF. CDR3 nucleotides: TGTGCCAGCAGTGCCTATTTCGGGAGCTACACCTTC.

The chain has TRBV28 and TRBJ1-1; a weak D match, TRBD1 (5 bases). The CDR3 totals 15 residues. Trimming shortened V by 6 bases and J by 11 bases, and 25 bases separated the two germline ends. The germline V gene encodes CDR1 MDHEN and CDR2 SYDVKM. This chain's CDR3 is CASRPRVWASHPAFF. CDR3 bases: TGTGCCAGCAGGCCCAGGGTTTGGGCAAGTCATCCCGCTTTCTTT.

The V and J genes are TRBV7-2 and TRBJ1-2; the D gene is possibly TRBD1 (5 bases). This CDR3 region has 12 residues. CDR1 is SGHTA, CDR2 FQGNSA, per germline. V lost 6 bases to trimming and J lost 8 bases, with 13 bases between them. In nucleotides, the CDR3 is TGTGCCAGCAGTCAACCTCGGGGGGGCTACACCTTC. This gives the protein CASSQPRGGYTF.

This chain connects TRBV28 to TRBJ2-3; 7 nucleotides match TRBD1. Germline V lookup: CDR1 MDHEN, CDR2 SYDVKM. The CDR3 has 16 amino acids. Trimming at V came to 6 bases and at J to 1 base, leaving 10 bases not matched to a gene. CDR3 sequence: CASSPPNRGGTDTQYF. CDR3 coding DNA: TGTGCCAGCAGCCCTCCAAACAGGGGAGGCACAGATACGCAGTATTTT.

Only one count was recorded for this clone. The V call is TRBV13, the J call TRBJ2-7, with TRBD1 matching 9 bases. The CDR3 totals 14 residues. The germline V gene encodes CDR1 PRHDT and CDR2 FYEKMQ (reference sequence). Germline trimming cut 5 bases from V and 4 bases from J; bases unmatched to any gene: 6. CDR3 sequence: CASSKRTGDYEQYF. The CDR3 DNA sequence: TGTGCCAGCAGCAAACGGACAGGGGATTACGAGCAGTACTTC. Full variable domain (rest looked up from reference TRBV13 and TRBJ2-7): AAGVIQSPRHLIKEKRETATLKCYPIPRHDTVYWYQQGPGQDPQFLISFYEKMQSDKGSIPDRFSAQQFSDYHSELNMSSLELGDSALYFCASSKRTGDYEQYFGPGTRLTVT.

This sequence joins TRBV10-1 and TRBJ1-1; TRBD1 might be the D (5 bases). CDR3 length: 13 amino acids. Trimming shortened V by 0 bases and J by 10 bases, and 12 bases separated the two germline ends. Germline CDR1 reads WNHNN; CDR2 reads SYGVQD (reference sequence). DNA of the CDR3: TGCGCCAGCAGTGAGTCAGGTAGGGGTCGAGCTTTCTTT. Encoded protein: CASSESGRGRAFF.